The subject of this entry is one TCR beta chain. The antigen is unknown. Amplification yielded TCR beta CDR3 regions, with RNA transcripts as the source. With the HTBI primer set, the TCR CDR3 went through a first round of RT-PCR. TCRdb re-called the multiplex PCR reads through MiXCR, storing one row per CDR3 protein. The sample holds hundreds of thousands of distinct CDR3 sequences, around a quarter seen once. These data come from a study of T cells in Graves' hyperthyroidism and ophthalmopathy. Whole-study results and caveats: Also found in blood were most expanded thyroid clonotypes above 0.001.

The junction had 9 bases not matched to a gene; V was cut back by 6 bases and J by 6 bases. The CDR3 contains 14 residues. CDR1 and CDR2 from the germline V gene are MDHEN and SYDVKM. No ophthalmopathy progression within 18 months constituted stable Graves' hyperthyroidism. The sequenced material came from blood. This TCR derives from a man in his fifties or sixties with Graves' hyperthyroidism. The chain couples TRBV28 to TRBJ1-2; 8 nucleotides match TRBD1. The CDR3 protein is CASSHARTGHGYTF. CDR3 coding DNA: TGTGCCAGCAGCCACGCTCGGACAGGGCATGGCTACACCTTC.